The sequence of this TCR beta chain was determined in a study of blood T cell repertoires in COVID-19. On the study more broadly: From T cells, B-cell-depleted T cells, or PBMCs came the material, which was cDNA or gDNA.

From germline, CDR1 is SNHLY and CDR2 FYNNEI. CDR3 size: 15 residues. The V segment lost 1 base and the J segment 3 bases; nucleotides outside the gene matches: 1. Profiling relied on immunoSEQ multiplex PCR, and the TCRdb table lists in-frame clones only, not all of them. The table shows about 260,000 clones, with around four fifths occurring only once. This rearrangement joins TRBV2 to TRBJ2-1, with TRBD2 identical over 9 bases. The TCR was taken from a man aged 55 to 69 with acute or convalescent COVID-19. Sequencing was carried out using peripheral blood. The CDR3 nucleotides are TGTGCCAGCAGTGAAGGACTAGCGGACTACAATGAGCAGTTCTTC. Amino acid sequence: CASSEGLADYNEQFF.